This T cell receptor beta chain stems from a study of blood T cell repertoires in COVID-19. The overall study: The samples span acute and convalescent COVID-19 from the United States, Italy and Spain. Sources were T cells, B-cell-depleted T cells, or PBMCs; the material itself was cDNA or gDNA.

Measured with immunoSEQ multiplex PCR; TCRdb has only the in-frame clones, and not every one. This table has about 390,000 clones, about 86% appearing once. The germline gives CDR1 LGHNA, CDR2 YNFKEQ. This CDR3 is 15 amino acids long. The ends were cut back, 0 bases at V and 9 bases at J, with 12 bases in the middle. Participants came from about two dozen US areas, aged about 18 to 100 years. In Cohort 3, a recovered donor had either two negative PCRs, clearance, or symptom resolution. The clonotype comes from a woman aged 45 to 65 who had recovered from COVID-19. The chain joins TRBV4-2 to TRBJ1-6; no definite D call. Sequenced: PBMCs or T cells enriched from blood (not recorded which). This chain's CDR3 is CASSQDNGKGSPLHF. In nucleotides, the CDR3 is TGTGCCAGCAGCCAAGACAACGGGAAAGGTTCACCCCTCCACTTT.